This T cell receptor beta chain was observed in a study of Ad26.COV2.S vaccination and SARS-CoV-2 variants. Study outcomes and limitations: The study found higher spike-specific TCR breadth in vaccine than placebo recipients. Responses of T cells in total may have been underestimated by the TCR breadth and depth analyses. Non-spike TCR breadth was similar in vaccine and placebo recipients.

Worth noting for this clone: Its antigen is undetermined.

The CDR3 totals 15 residues. V was pared by 4 bases and J by 1 base, with 13 bases between. The germline CDR1 and CDR2 sequences are KGHSH and LQKENI. TCRdb keeps only in-frame clones here, not all; method: immunoSEQ multiplex PCR. The table shows hundreds of thousands of clones, with about 92% occurring only once. The genes are TRBV18 and TRBJ1-1, with D hard to call. The input for sequencing was peripheral blood, taken after recovery from COVID-19. The clonotype was recovered from a human donor who had recovered from COVID-19. CDR3: CASSLSEGGNTEAFF. CDR3 DNA sequence: TGTGCCAGCTCACTCTCTGAGGGTGGGAACACTGAAGCTTTCTTT. Full variable domain (remainder filled in from reference TRBV18 and TRBJ1-1): NAGVMQNPRHLVRRRGQEARLRCSPMKGHSHVYWYRQLPEEGLKFMVYLQKENIIDESGMPKERFSAEFPKEGPSILRIQQVVRGDSAAYFCASSLSEGGNTEAFFGQGTRLTVV.